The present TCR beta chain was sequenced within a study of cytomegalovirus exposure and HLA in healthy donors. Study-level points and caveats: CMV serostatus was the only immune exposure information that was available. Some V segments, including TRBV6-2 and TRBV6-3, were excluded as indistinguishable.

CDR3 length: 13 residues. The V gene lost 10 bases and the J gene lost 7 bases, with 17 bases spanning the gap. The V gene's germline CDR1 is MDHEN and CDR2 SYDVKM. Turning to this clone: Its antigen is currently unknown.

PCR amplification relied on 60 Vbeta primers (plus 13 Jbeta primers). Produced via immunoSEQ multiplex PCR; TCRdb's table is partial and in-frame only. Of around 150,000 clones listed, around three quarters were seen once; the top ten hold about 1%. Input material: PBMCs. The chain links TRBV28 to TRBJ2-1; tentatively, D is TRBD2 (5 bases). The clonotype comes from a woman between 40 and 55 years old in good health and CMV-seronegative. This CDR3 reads CAIFAGEGNEQFF. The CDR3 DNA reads TGTGCCATCTTTGCCGGGGAAGGGAATGAGCAGTTCTTC.